Below, 10 T cell receptor beta chains from the same sample are listed, as sequenced in a study of T-cell reconstitution after alpha-beta-depleted transplantation in children. For TCRbeta, the library was prepared with unique molecular identifiers. MiXCR, run by TCRdb on the PCR reads, gives a single entry per CDR3 protein. The sample has a few hundred thousand distinct CDR3 sequences, around 46% seen once. The specimen was PBMCs, collected before TCRalphabeta/CD19-depleted stem cell transplant. The receptors come from a girl aged 2 to 10 with aplastic anemia, due to receive a stem cell transplant.

This clonotype came up many times. The gene calls are TRBV18 and TRBJ2-1; tentatively, D is TRBD1 or TRBD2 (5 bases each). This CDR3 region has 17 residues. The germline V and J ends were trimmed by 3 bases and 0 bases, with 15 bases remaining between them. The germline gives CDR1 KGHSH, CDR2 LQKENI. CDR3 region: CASSPKGRTSSYNEQFF. CDR3 sequence (DNA): TGTGCCAGCTCACCGAAGGGACGGACGAGCTCCTACAATGAGCAGTTCTTC.

In this sample, this clonotype turned up many times. J is TRBJ2-3 and V is TRBV7-3; 7 bases fit TRBD2. Germline values: CDR1 SGHTA, CDR2 FQGTGA. The CDR3 is made up of 14 amino acids. The ends lost 0 bases at V and 3 bases at J; junction bases unmatched: 0. The CDR3 coding sequence is TGTGCCAGCAGCTTAACTAGCGGGACAGATACGCAGTATTTT. Its protein is CASSLTSGTDTQYF.

The V and J genes are TRBV7-3 and TRBJ2-5; 11 bases align to TRBD2. Germline CDR1 and CDR2: SGHTA and FQGTGA. The CDR3 is made up of 16 amino acids. The J segment lost 2 bases and the V segment lost 5 bases, leaving 7 bases of the junction unmatched. The CDR3 bases are TGTGCCAGCAGCGAACTAGCGGGGGCCTCTCAAGAGACCCAGTACTTC. Its translation is CASSELAGASQETQYF.

A word on this clonotype: A junction boundary mismatches the germline segment, possibly from a read error. The chain is built from TRBV5-1 and TRBJ2-7; weak D call: TRBD1 (6 bases). CDR3 length equals 14 residues. Germline CDR1 reads SGHRS; CDR2 reads YFSETQ. The CDR3 loop is CASSIQTGSHEQYF. The CDR3 bases are TGCGCCAGCAGCATCCAGACAGGCTCCCACGAGCAGTACTTC.

V gene TRBV10-1 combines with J gene TRBJ2-2; D might be TRBD1 or TRBD2, each matching 6 bases. The ends were cut back, 8 bases at V and 0 bases at J, with 13 bases in the middle. This CDR3 contains 15 residues. From germline, CDR1 is WNHNN and CDR2 SYGVQD (reference sequence). The CDR3 protein is CASGGLPSNTGELFF. The DNA for the CDR3 is TGCGCCAGCGGGGGGCTTCCCTCGAACACCGGGGAGCTGTTTTTT.

In this sample, this clonotype turned up a few times. The CDR3 protein is CASSLEAGRETQYF. The CDR3, as DNA: TGTGCCAGCAGCTTAGAGGCTGGAAGAGAGACCCAGTACTTC. The chain joins TRBV7-2 to TRBJ2-5; D gene uncertain. CDR3 length: 14 residues. V lost 1 base and J lost 4, with 10 bases in between. The V gene's germline CDR1 is SGHTA and CDR2 FQGNSA. The whole variable domain, filled in from reference TRBV7-2 and TRBJ2-5, reads GAGVSQSPSNKVTEKGKDVELRCDPISGHTALYWYRQSLGQGLEFLIYFQGNSAPDKSGLPSDRFSAERTGGSVSTLTIQRTQQEDSAVYLCASSLEAGRETQYFGPGTRLLVL.

The CDR3 region is CASSHGGADTQYF. The CDR3 DNA sequence: TGCGCCAGCAGCCACGGGGGGGCAGATACGCAGTATTTT. This chain joins TRBV5-1 and TRBJ2-3; 8 bases agree with TRBD2. The J segment lost 4 bases and the V segment lost 4 bases, leaving 2 bases of the junction unmatched. Germline V CDR1 and CDR2: SGHRS, YFSETQ. This CDR3 comprises 13 residues.

This CDR3 is CASSSIEAGGQETQYF. The CDR3 DNA follows: TGTGCCAGCAGCTCCATCGAAGCGGGGGGGCAAGAGACCCAGTACTTC. This chain joins TRBV7-2 and TRBJ2-5, with 10 bases that match TRBD2. V trimming: 4 bases; J trimming: 2 bases; junction bases outside the gene matches: 7. The CDR3 covers 16 residues. The V gene's germline CDR1 is SGHTA and CDR2 FQGNSA.

The sample holds many counts of this clonotype. This chain connects TRBV7-9 to TRBJ2-3; no definite D call. V was shortened by 2 bases and J by 3 bases, with 6 bases between the two germline ends. CDR3 size: 13 residues. Germline V lookup: CDR1 SEHNR, CDR2 FQNEAQ (reference sequence). The chain's CDR3 is CASSLPRTDTQYF. The DNA of the CDR3 is TGTGCCAGCAGCTTACCCAGAACAGATACGCAGTATTTT.

The rearrangement uses TRBV27 and TRBJ1-1; no clear D gene. There are 14 residues in the CDR3. Trimming pared 3 bases from V and 0 bases from J, leaving 8 bases between. Germline lookup yields CDR1 MNHEY and CDR2 SMNVEV (reference sequence). The CDR3 nucleotides read TGTGCCAGCAGTTTGCACAAAGTGAACACTGAAGCTTTCTTT. This gives the protein CASSLHKVNTEAFF.